What follows are 20 T cell receptor beta chains derived from one specimen sequenced in a study of cytomegalovirus exposure and HLA in healthy donors. The PCR made use of 60 Vbeta and 13 Jbeta primers. Method: immunoSEQ multiplex PCR; TCRdb's copy keeps in-frame clones and lacks some. The sample consists of about 210,000 clones, around 80% of them appearing once. Sequencing was carried out using PBMCs. These receptors all come from a man in his thirties or forties in good health and CMV-seronegative.

The chain employs TRBV7-9 and TRBJ2-5, with 8 positions matching TRBD1. The CDR3 has 16 residues. Trimming at V came to 5 bases and at J to 1 base, leaving 9 bases not matched to a gene. Germline loops: CDR1 SEHNR, CDR2 FQNEAQ (reference sequence). CDR3 region: CASSRRPRGPQETQYF. The CDR3 DNA reads TGTGCCAGCAGCCGTCGCCCCAGGGGGCCCCAAGAGACCCAGTACTTC.

The V call is TRBV2, the J call TRBJ1-2; 9 bases align to TRBD1. The length of the CDR3 is 13 residues. V lost 4 bases to trimming and J lost 8 bases; unmatched junction nucleotides: 5. Germline CDR1 SNHLY, CDR2 FYNNEI. The CDR3 here is CASSGDRARGYTF. The CDR3, as DNA: TGTGCCAGCAGTGGGGACAGGGCTCGCGGCTACACCTTC.

This clone was seen once. The gene calls are TRBV5-6 and TRBJ1-2; D is unresolved. This CDR3 comprises 14 residues. Trimming shortened V by 5 bases and J by 2 bases, and 13 bases separated the two germline ends. Germline V CDR1 and CDR2: SGHDT, YYEEEE. The CDR3 DNA reads as TGTGCCAGCAGTGTCCCATATGAGAACTATGGCTACACCTTC. Protein product: CASSVPYENYGYTF.

The rearrangement links TRBV13 to TRBJ1-1; maybe TRBD1 (5 bases). The CDR3 sequence is 13 residues long. Germline V CDR1 and CDR2: PRHDT, FYEKMQ (reference sequence). Trimming pared 2 bases from V and 5 bases from J, leaving 9 bases between. Written as DNA, the CDR3 is TGTGCCAGCAGCTTAATCTCAGGGACTGAAGCTTTCTTT. Translating gives CASSLISGTEAFF.

The gene calls are TRBV7-2 and TRBJ1-3, with TRBD1 matching over 7 bases. Germline V gene data show CDR1 as SGHTA and CDR2 as FQGNSA. The V and J ends lost 1 base and 2 bases, in that order; junction bases with no gene match: 5. This CDR3 has 16 amino acids. The CDR3 coding sequence is TGTGCCAGCAGCTTAGGCAGGGGGACACCTGGAAACACCATATATTTT. It encodes CASSLGRGTPGNTIYF. Together with reference TRBV7-2 and TRBJ1-3, the CDR3 gives the full variable domain: GAGVSQSPSNKVTEKGKDVELRCDPISGHTALYWYRQSLGQGLEFLIYFQGNSAPDKSGLPSDRFSAERTGGSVSTLTIQRTQQEDSAVYLCASSLGRGTPGNTIYFGEGSWLTVV.

The V gene is TRBV27, the J gene TRBJ2-1, with a weak D call TRBD1 (5 bases). Germline-derived CDR1 and CDR2 are MNHEY and SMNVEV (reference sequence). The CDR3 length is 15 residues. Deletions cut 7 bases from V and 5 bases from J, with 18 bases between. CDR3 in amino acids: CASTRGDPRHNEQFF. CDR3 nucleotide sequence: TGTGCCAGCACTAGGGGTGATCCTAGGCACAATGAGCAGTTCTTC.

This clone was detected a few times. The chain uses TRBV7-9 and TRBJ1-6; D is unclear. The CDR3 has 11 amino acids. Trimming stripped 5 bases from V and 6 bases from J, with 2 bases between. The germline V gene encodes CDR1 SEHNR and CDR2 FQNEAQ (reference sequence). The CDR3 DNA reads as TGTGCCAGCAGCCGTAATTCACCCCTCCACTTT. Translated, it gives CASSRNSPLHF.

This chain connects TRBV6-5 to TRBJ1-1, with D possibly being TRBD1 (5 bases). The CDR3 runs 15 residues. Trimming stripped 7 bases from V and 1 base from J, with 16 bases between. Germline V gene data show CDR1 as MNHEY and CDR2 as SVGAGI. CDR3 residues: CASKPLPGENTEAFF. The CDR3, as DNA: TGTGCCAGCAAACCGTTACCGGGGGAGAACACTGAAGCTTTCTTT.

Only one count was recorded for this clone. The chain has TRBV5-6 and TRBJ2-5, with D possibly matching TRBD1 (5 bases). Per the germline V gene, CDR1 is SGHDT and CDR2 is YYEEEE. V lost 4 bases to trimming and J lost 1 base, with 11 bases between them. The CDR3 covers 14 residues. Written as DNA, the CDR3 is TGTGCCAGCAGCCTCCCTGGGGCCCAAGAGACCCAGTACTTC. Translation gives CASSLPGAQETQYF.

The V call is TRBV4-2, the J call TRBJ2-7; 9 positions agree with TRBD2. Germline lookup yields CDR1 LGHNA and CDR2 YNFKEQ. Germline trimming cut 4 bases from V and 5 bases from J; bases unmatched to any gene: 12. CDR3 size: 16 residues. CDR3 residues: CASSLRAGGGANEQYF. The CDR3 nucleotides are TGTGCCAGCAGCCTCCGCGCGGGCGGGGGGGCCAACGAGCAGTACTTC.

The chain couples TRBV6-5 to TRBJ1-6; 12 bases match TRBD1. CDR1 MNHEY and CDR2 SVGAGI come from the germline V gene. The CDR3 has 15 residues. The trim removed 6 bases at V and 7 bases at J, leaving 4 bases unmatched. CDR3 sequence reads: CASSLGTGGNSPLHF. CDR3 sequence (DNA): TGTGCCAGCAGCTTGGGGACAGGGGGCAATTCACCCCTCCACTTT.

This chain joins TRBV28 and TRBJ1-5; tentative D call: TRBD1 (5 bases). V lost 6 bases and J lost 3, with 15 bases in between. Germline assignment: CDR1 MDHEN and CDR2 SYDVKM. The CDR3 runs to 15 residues. CDR3 coding DNA: TGTGCCAGCAGAGAAGGGGATATTGACAATCAGCCCCAGCATTTT. Translation gives CASREGDIDNQPQHF. Filled out from reference TRBV28 and TRBJ1-5, the complete variable domain reads DVKVTQSSRYLVKRTGEKVFLECVQDMDHENMFWYRQDPGLGLRLIYFSYDVKMKEKGDIPEGYSVSREKKERFSLILESASTNQTSMYLCASREGDIDNQPQHFGDGTRLSIL.

The J gene is TRBJ1-2, the V gene TRBV2; the D is unclear. Trimming pared 10 bases from V and 1 base from J, leaving 13 bases between. The V gene's germline CDR1 is SNHLY and CDR2 FYNNEI. The CDR3 has 13 amino acids. CDR3 bases: TGTGCCACCCATGGGCGTTTTAACTATGGCTACACCTTC. This translates into CATHGRFNYGYTF.

The genes are TRBV19 and TRBJ2-2, with 9 bases identical to TRBD1. V was pared by 6 bases and J by 4 bases, with 6 bases of the junction left unmatched. Looked up from germline, CDR1 is LNHDA and CDR2 is SQIVND (reference sequence). The CDR3 totals 15 residues. For the CDR3, the DNA is TGTGCCAGTAGCGGGACAGGGTCGGCCACCGGGGAGCTGTTTTTT. Amino acid sequence: CASSGTGSATGELFF.

The chain couples TRBV5-4 to TRBJ2-7; 9 nucleotides match TRBD1. V shed 2 bases and J 0 bases; nucleotides not matched to a gene: 3. This CDR3 has 15 residues. CDR1 SGHNT and CDR2 YYREEE come from the germline V gene (reference sequence). The CDR3 DNA reads as TGTGCCAGCAGCTTCACAGGGGGCAGCTCCTACGAGCAGTACTTC. Translated: CASSFTGGSSYEQYF.

The gene calls are TRBV7-2 and TRBJ2-3; D is perhaps TRBD2 (5 bases). Trimming stripped 4 bases from V and 0 bases from J, with 14 bases between. The CDR3 consists of 16 residues. The germline gives CDR1 SGHTA, CDR2 FQGNSA. The CDR3 region has the DNA TGTGCCAGCAGCTCGGCGTCTTGGACTAGCACAGATACGCAGTATTTT. This sequence encodes CASSSASWTSTDTQYF.

CDR3 protein: CASSLFGGGDEQYF. For the CDR3, the DNA is TGCGCCAGCAGCTTGTTCGGGGGTGGCGACGAGCAGTACTTC. This chain uses TRBV5-1 with TRBJ2-7, with D perhaps matching TRBD2 (6 bases). In germline, CDR1 is SGHRS, CDR2 YFSETQ. The CDR3 sequence is 14 residues long. V was trimmed by 1 base and J by 5 bases, leaving 13 bases between them.

The chain links TRBV6-6 to TRBJ1-6; D unclear. This CDR3 spans 15 amino acids. Trimming removed 7 bases from V and 2 bases from J, with 12 bases in between. Per the germline V gene, CDR1 is MNHNY and CDR2 is SVGAGI (reference sequence). CDR3 nucleotides: TGTGCCAGCACTCCCCAGCAGGCCTATAATTCACCCCTCCACTTT. Its protein is CASTPQQAYNSPLHF.

In its sample, this clone was seen a few times. The chain uses TRBV7-9 and TRBJ1-6; the match to TRBD1 covers 10 bases. V lost 1 base, J lost 8 bases, and 5 bases stayed unmatched. This CDR3 contains 16 residues. Germline-derived CDR1 and CDR2 are SEHNR and FQNEAQ (reference sequence). The CDR3 reads CASSLVSGTGDSPLHF. The CDR3 DNA reads TGTGCCAGCAGCTTAGTATCTGGGACAGGGGATTCACCCCTCCACTTT.

The J gene is TRBJ1-1, the V gene TRBV28, with 8 bases lining up with TRBD1. Germline V CDR1 and CDR2: MDHEN, SYDVKM. CDR3 size: 17 residues. The V gene end was trimmed by 3 bases and the J gene end by 3 bases; junction bases not matched to a gene: 12. The CDR3 loop reads CASSLGNQGARDTEAFF. DNA of the CDR3: TGTGCCAGCAGTTTGGGGAACCAGGGGGCAAGAGACACTGAAGCTTTCTTT.